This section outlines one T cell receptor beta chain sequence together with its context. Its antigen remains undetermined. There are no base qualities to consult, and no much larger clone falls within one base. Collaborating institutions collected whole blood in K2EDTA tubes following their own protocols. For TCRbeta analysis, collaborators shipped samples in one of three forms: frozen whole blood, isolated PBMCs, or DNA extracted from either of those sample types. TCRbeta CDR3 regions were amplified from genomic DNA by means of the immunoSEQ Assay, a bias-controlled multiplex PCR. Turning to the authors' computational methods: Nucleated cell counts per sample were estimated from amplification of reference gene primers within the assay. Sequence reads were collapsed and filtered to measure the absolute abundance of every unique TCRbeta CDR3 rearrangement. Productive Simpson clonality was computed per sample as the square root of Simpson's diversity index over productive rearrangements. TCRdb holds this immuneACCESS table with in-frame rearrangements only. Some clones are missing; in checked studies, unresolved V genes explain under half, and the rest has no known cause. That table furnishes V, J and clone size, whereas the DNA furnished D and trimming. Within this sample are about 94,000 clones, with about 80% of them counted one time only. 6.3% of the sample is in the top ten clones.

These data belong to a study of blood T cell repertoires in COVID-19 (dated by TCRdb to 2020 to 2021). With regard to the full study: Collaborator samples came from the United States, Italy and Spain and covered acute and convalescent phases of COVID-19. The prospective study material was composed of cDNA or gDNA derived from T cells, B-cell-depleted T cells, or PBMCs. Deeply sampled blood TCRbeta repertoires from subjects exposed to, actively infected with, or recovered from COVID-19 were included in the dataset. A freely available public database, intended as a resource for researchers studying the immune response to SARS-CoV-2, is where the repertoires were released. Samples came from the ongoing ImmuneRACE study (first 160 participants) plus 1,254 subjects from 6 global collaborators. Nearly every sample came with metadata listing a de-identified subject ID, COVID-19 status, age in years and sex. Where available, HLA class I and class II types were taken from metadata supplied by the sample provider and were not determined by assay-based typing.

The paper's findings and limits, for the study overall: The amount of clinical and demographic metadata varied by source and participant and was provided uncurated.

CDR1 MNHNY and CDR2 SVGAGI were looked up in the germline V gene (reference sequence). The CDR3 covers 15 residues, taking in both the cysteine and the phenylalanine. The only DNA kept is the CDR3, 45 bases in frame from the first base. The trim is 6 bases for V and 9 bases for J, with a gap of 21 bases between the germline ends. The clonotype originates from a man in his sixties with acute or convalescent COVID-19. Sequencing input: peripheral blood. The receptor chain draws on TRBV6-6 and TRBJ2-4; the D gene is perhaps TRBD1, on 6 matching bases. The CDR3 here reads CASSPETGWRSIQYF. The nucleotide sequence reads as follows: TGTGCCAGCAGCCCCGAGACAGGTTGGCGAAGCATTCAGTACTTC.